These 22 T cell receptor beta chains originate from one sample sequenced in a study of T cell repertoires in cytomegalovirus infection (dated by TCRdb to the late 2010s). Sequencing was carried out with an Illumina HiSeq 1500. TCRdb applied fastp at Q25 and MiXCR to the public reads, then kept only in-frame beta chains. All rows with the same CDR3 protein become a single entry with the most common DNA and genes. For this sample the table gives approximately 500,000 distinct CDR3 sequences, of which around 27% were detected only once. The ten largest clonotypes hold around 13% of the sample. The source material was PBMCs. These receptors were collected from a human donor in good health (CMV status not recorded). Some clones in this sample may be carry-over from other donors' samples.

This clonotype was seen a handful of times. The V and J genes are TRBV5-1 and TRBJ2-7; 8 positions agree with TRBD2. V lost 8 bases and J lost 4; bases outside the gene matches: 11. Germline V lookup: CDR1 SGHRS, CDR2 YFSETQ. CDR3 length: 14 residues. This chain's CDR3 is CASRGSGSIYEQYF. The CDR3, as DNA: TGCGCCAGTCGTGGAAGCGGGAGCATTTACGAGCAGTACTTC.

The rearrangement uses TRBV5-1 and TRBJ1-5; D is possibly TRBD1 (6 bases). From germline, CDR1 is SGHRS and CDR2 YFSETQ. This CDR3 has 15 residues. Trimming left V 4 bases short and J 2 bases short, with 13 bases between. The CDR3 DNA reads TGCGCCAGCAGCGCCGAGGGGGTCGGCAATCAGCCCCAGCATTTT. Protein sequence: CASSAEGVGNQPQHF.

V gene TRBV28 combines with J gene TRBJ2-7; 9 bases align to TRBD1. The CDR3 has 17 residues. CDR1 is MDHEN and CDR2 is SYDVKM in the germline V gene. With V trimmed by 0 bases and J by 1 base, 7 bases remained unmatched. CDR3 DNA: TGTGCCAGCAGTTTATGGCACCCGGGACAGGGTTCCTACGAGCAGTACTTC. It translates to CASSLWHPGQGSYEQYF.

This clonotype was observed at least ten times. The rearrangement links TRBV7-3 to TRBJ1-3; D might be TRBD1 (5 bases). V shed 0 bases and J shed 0 bases, with 12 bases lying between them. This CDR3 has 17 residues. Per the germline V gene, CDR1 is SGHTA and CDR2 is FQGTGA. CDR3 region: CASSLTATAFSGNTIYF. The CDR3 region has the DNA TGTGCCAGCAGCTTAACGGCGACAGCTTTCTCTGGAAACACCATATATTTT.

This clonotype was seen ten or more times. The rearrangement joins TRBV10-2 to TRBJ2-7; D not resolved. CDR1 and CDR2 from the germline V gene are WSHSY and SAAADI. Trimming took 2 bases from V and 5 from J, leaving 4 bases between them. This CDR3 has 11 residues. The CDR3 is CASSEGHEQYF. Written as DNA, the CDR3 is TGCGCCAGCAGTGAGGGGCACGAGCAGTACTTC.

The V call is TRBV7-9, the J call TRBJ2-3; perhaps TRBD2 as D (5 bases). V was cut by 8 bases and J by 6 bases, with 24 bases left in between. Germline V gene sequence: CDR1 SEHNR, CDR2 FQNEAQ (reference sequence). The CDR3 extends over 16 amino acids. The CDR3 reads CASSPWTGIVRDTQYF. The CDR3 nucleotides read TGTGCCAGCTCCCCTTGGACCGGGATCGTCCGGGATACGCAGTATTTT. The full variable domain, in which reference TRBV7-9 and TRBJ2-3 provide the parts outside the CDR3, is DTGVSQNPRHKITKRGQNVTFRCDPISEHNRLYWYRQTLGQGPEFLTYFQNEAQLEKSRLLSDRFSAERPKGSFSTLEIQRTEQGDSAMYLCASSPWTGIVRDTQYFGPGTRLTVL.

This clonotype was observed once. This chain links TRBV6-5 with TRBJ1-2; TRBD1 agrees at 7 bases. Unmatched junction bases numbered 7, after V lost 6 bases and J lost 3 bases. CDR1 and CDR2 (germline): MNHEY, SVGAGI. This CDR3 contains 14 residues. CDR3 nucleotide sequence: TGTGCCAGCAGCCGCACGACAGGGCACTATGGCTACACCTTC. This codes for CASSRTTGHYGYTF.

There are many counts of this clonotype. J is TRBJ2-1 and V is TRBV6-2 or TRBV6-3, with 10 bases fitting TRBD1. The trim removed 8 bases at V and 7 bases at J, leaving 11 bases unmatched. CDR3 length equals 15 residues. Germline values: CDR1 MNHEY, CDR2 SVGEGT. The CDR3 spells CASLVSGQGRNEQFF. The CDR3 DNA is TGTGCCAGCCTTGTGTCGGGACAGGGGCGGAATGAGCAGTTCTTC.

This clonotype turned up a few times. J is TRBJ1-1 and V is TRBV28; TRBD1 matches 10 bases. J gave up 3 bases and V 6 bases, and 7 bases lay outside the gene matches. The CDR3 length is 15 residues. Germline CDR1 and CDR2: MDHEN and SYDVKM. The CDR3 region has the DNA TGTGCCAGCAGAGATCCCGGGACAGGGGACACTGAAGCTTTCTTT. This gives the protein CASRDPGTGDTEAFF.

V gene TRBV12-3 or TRBV12-4 combines with J gene TRBJ1-5; D gene ambiguous. The CDR3 runs to 13 residues. Trimming shortened V by 3 bases and J by 1 base, and 4 bases separated the two germline ends. CDR3 in DNA: TGTGCCAGCAGTTTCTGGAGCAATCAGCCCCAGCATTTT. This sequence encodes CASSFWSNQPQHF.

This clonotype was counted many times. The chain has TRBV6-1 and TRBJ2-7; 8 bases align to TRBD1. With 8 bases clipped from V and 0 bases from J, the junction kept 9 bases outside the gene matches. CDR1 MNHNS and CDR2 SASEGT come from the germline V gene. The CDR3 extends over 15 amino acids. CDR3 nucleotides: TGTGCCAGCCATGACGGACAGGGCTACTCCTACGAGCAGTACTTC. As protein: CASHDGQGYSYEQYF.

The V call is TRBV29-1, the J call TRBJ2-1, with a possible D match to TRBD1 (5 bases). Trimming took 5 bases from V and 3 from J, leaving 11 bases between them. From germline, CDR1 is SQVTM and CDR2 ANQGSEA. The CDR3 has 13 residues. DNA for the CDR3: TGCAGCGTTAGACAGAAAGTCTACAATGAGCAGTTCTTC. It encodes CSVRQKVYNEQFF.

This clonotype was found a few times. The chain recombines TRBV7-2 with TRBJ1-4; D uncertain. This CDR3 region has 12 residues. Looked up from germline, CDR1 is SGHTA and CDR2 is FQGNSA. Trimming took 8 bases from V and 4 from J, leaving 8 bases between them. The CDR3 sequence: CASHSDNEKLFF. The CDR3, as DNA: TGTGCCAGCCATAGCGATAATGAAAAACTGTTTTTT. The full variable domain, with the rest looked up from reference TRBV7-2 and TRBJ1-4, is GAGVSQSPSNKVTEKGKDVELRCDPISGHTALYWYRQSLGQGLEFLIYFQGNSAPDKSGLPSDRFSAERTGGSVSTLTIQRTQQEDSAVYLCASHSDNEKLFFGSGTQLSVL.

In this sample, this clonotype turned up a few times. J is TRBJ2-4 and V is TRBV5-4; 8 positions match TRBD1. V dropped 1 base and J dropped 4; count of bases not matched to a gene: 7. From germline, CDR1 is SGHNT and CDR2 YYREEE (reference sequence). This CDR3 is built from 16 residues. The CDR3 here is CASSLQSRGLKNIQYF. The CDR3 DNA follows: TGTGCCAGCAGCTTGCAGTCCAGGGGGCTGAAAAACATTCAGTACTTC.

This clonotype came up many times. V is TRBV19 and J is TRBJ1-5; D gene uncertain. V gave up 5 bases and J gave up 0 bases, with 14 bases separating them. Per the germline V gene, CDR1 is LNHDA and CDR2 is SQIVND (reference sequence). The CDR3 has 16 residues. The CDR3 bases are TGTGCCAGTAGTCGTACAGCTACCTATAGCAATCAGCCCCAGCATTTT. Its protein is CASSRTATYSNQPQHF.

This clonotype was seen at least ten times. The rearrangement links TRBV7-2 to TRBJ1-6; the D gene is possibly TRBD1 (5 bases). With 3 bases removed from V and 0 bases from J, the gap between germline ends came to 12 bases. This CDR3 region has 17 residues. Per the germline V gene, CDR1 is SGHTA and CDR2 is FQGNSA. The CDR3 is CASSFGGISSYNSPLHF. The CDR3 nucleotides read TGTGCCAGCAGCTTCGGGGGTATCAGCTCCTATAATTCACCCCTCCACTTT. The full variable domain, in which reference TRBV7-2 and TRBJ1-6 provide the parts outside the CDR3, is GAGVSQSPSNKVTEKGKDVELRCDPISGHTALYWYRQSLGQGLEFLIYFQGNSAPDKSGLPSDRFSAERTGGSVSTLTIQRTQQEDSAVYLCASSFGGISSYNSPLHFGNGTRLTVT.

The chain is built from TRBV29-1 and TRBJ2-3, with TRBD2 identical over 8 bases. The junction had 10 bases not matched to a gene; V was cut back by 1 base and J by 4 bases. The CDR3 is 16 amino acids. Per germline, CDR1 SQVTM and CDR2 ANQGSEA. The CDR3, as DNA: TGCAGCGTTGAAGCTGTTGGCGGGAGGACCGCAGATACGCAGTATTTT. This translates into CSVEAVGGRTADTQYF.

This clonotype was picked up a small number of times. The chain employs TRBV14 and TRBJ2-7; D remains ambiguous. Germline V CDR1 and CDR2: SGHDN, FVKESK. The CDR3 has 12 amino acids. V was trimmed by 3 bases and J by 7 bases, leaving 10 bases between them. The CDR3 DNA follows: TGTGCCAGCAGCCAGGCCTGGGGAGAGCAGTACGTC. As protein: CASSQAWGEQYV.

This clonotype was observed at least ten times. V usage is TRBV5-6 and J usage is TRBJ1-2; perhaps TRBD1 as D (5 bases). The germline V gene has CDR1 SGHDT and CDR2 YYEEEE. V was trimmed by 1 base and J by 4 bases, leaving 8 bases between them. This CDR3 contains 13 residues. The CDR3 protein is CASSLRQGYGYTF. The CDR3 bases are TGTGCCAGCAGCTTGAGGCAGGGCTATGGCTACACCTTC. Filled out from reference TRBV5-6 and TRBJ1-2, the complete variable domain reads DAGVTQSPTHLIKTRGQQVTLRCSPKSGHDTVSWYQQALGQGPQFIFQYYEEEERQRGNFPDRFSGHQFPNYSSELNVNALLLGDSALYLCASSLRQGYGYTFGSGTRLTVV.

CDR3 residues: CASSLGTSGSGYNEQFF. The CDR3 nucleotides are TGTGCCAGCAGTCTCGGGACTAGCGGGAGTGGGTACAATGAGCAGTTCTTC. The rearrangement links TRBV11-3 to TRBJ2-1; TRBD2 matches 14 bases. The CDR3 loop spans 17 amino acids. CDR1 and CDR2 (germline): SGHNT, YENEEA. The J segment lost 4 bases and the V segment lost 6 bases, leaving 8 bases of the junction unmatched. Combining the CDR3 with reference TRBV11-3 and TRBJ2-1 gives the whole variable domain EAGVVQSPRYKIIEKKQPVAFWCNPISGHNTLYWYLQNLGQGPELLIRYENEEAVDDSQLPKDRFSAERLKGVDSTLKIQPAELGDSAVYLCASSLGTSGSGYNEQFFGPGTRLTVL.

There are many counts of this clonotype. This rearrangement joins TRBV6-2 or TRBV6-3 to TRBJ2-1, with D perhaps matching TRBD1 or TRBD2 (5 bases each). V was clipped by 2 bases and J by 6 bases, with 17 bases between them. The germline V gene encodes CDR1 MNHEY and CDR2 SVGEGT. The CDR3 contains 16 residues. The CDR3 DNA reads TGTGCCAGCAGTTACATAGCAGGGTCAGGAGGCAATGAGCAGTTCTTC. Translation gives CASSYIAGSGGNEQFF.

The chain has TRBV7-2 and TRBJ2-1; 16 positions agree with TRBD2. Germline V gene lookup returns CDR1 SGHTA and CDR2 FQGNSA. V dropped 4 bases and J dropped 8; count of bases not matched to a gene: 11. The CDR3 is 18 residues long. CDR3 sequence: CASSSPAGLAGGPDEQFF. The CDR3 DNA reads TGTGCCAGCAGCTCCCCCGCGGGACTAGCGGGAGGGCCGGATGAGCAGTTCTTC.